The rows below give T cell receptor beta chains drawn from one sample of a study of response to subunit inactivated influenza vaccine. TCRdb fed the RT-PCR reads into MiXCR, producing one record per CDR3 protein. The data show 400,000 to 650,000 distinct CDR3 sequences, approximately 7.8% seen once. The source was PBMCs from blood, collected around 25 months after vaccination. The receptors derive from a man in his fifties or sixties who received an inactivated influenza vaccine. Both conserved end residues are part of each CDR3. Fields, in order: J gene, D gene, clone size, V gene, CDR3 DNA, CDR3 protein. A D gene is named only where the DNA matches it firmly. Rows give clone size only sometimes, using once, few, many, or a class for an expanded clone.

J: TRBJ2-2; D: TRBD2; size: many; V: TRBV7-9; DNA: TGTGCCAGCAGCTTCGGACTAGCGGGAGTTTGGACCGGGGAGCTGTTTTTT; CDR3: CASSFGLAGVWTGELFF
J: TRBJ2-1; D: .; size: .; V: TRBV6-2/TRBV6-3; DNA: TGTGCCAGCACGGGTGGACGTGGCTCCTACAATGAGCAGTTCTTC; CDR3: CASTGGRGSYNEQFF
J: TRBJ2-1; D: .; size: .; V: TRBV28; DNA: TGTGCCAGCAGTATTCAGGGGGGGAATTACAATGAGCAGTTCTTC; CDR3: CASSIQGGNYNEQFF
J: TRBJ2-1; D: TRBD2; size: many; V: TRBV29-1; DNA: TGCAGCGTTGAAGATGGCCTAGCGGAAACCTACAATGAGCAGTTCTTC; CDR3: CSVEDGLAETYNEQFF
J: TRBJ2-2; D: .; size: .; V: TRBV6-5; DNA: TGTGCCAGCAGTTACTCTGGGAGCGCGAACACCGGGGAGCTGTTTTTT; CDR3: CASSYSGSANTGELFF
J: TRBJ2-7; D: TRBD1; size: .; V: TRBV20-1; DNA: TGCAGTGCTGGAGGGACAGGGAGCTCCTACGAGCAGTACTTC; CDR3: CSAGGTGSSYEQYF
J: TRBJ2-5; D: .; size: .; V: TRBV5-1; DNA: TGCGCCAGCAGGGCCGAACAGAGACCCCAGTACTTC; CDR3: CASRAEQRPQYF
J: TRBJ2-3; D: .; size: .; V: TRBV12-3/TRBV12-4; DNA: TGTGCCAGCAGTCCAAGGACCGGGGGAGGTACGCAGTATTTT; CDR3: CASSPRTGGGTQYF
J: TRBJ2-3; D: .; size: few; V: TRBV29-1; DNA: TGCAGCGTTGTAGTGGCTAGGGGGGCAGATACGCAGTATTTT; CDR3: CSVVVARGADTQYF
J: TRBJ1-1; D: TRBD1; size: many; V: TRBV28; DNA: TGTGCCAGCAGTAAAGGGGGCGCGGTCCCCCCCTGGCCCTCAACTGAAGCTTTCTTT; CDR3: CASSKGGAVPPWPSTEAFF
J: TRBJ2-3; D: .; size: .; V: TRBV7-8; DNA: TGTGCCAGCAGCTTGGCCGGGGGCAGCGTCACAGATACGCAGTATTTT; CDR3: CASSLAGGSVTDTQYF
J: TRBJ2-2; D: TRBD1; size: few; V: TRBV9; DNA: TGTGCCAGCAGCGCCAGGACAGGGTCCGGGGAGCTGTTTTTT; CDR3: CASSARTGSGELFF
J: TRBJ2-2; D: .; size: .; V: TRBV7-3; DNA: .; CDR3: CASHHLQHRGAVFF
J: TRBJ2-1; D: .; size: few; V: TRBV15; DNA: TGTGCCACCAGCAAGGGGAGCAATGAGCAGTTCTTC; CDR3: CATSKGSNEQFF
J: TRBJ2-3; D: .; size: few; V: TRBV20-1; DNA: TGCAGTGCCTACTCCCGCCGCACAGATACGCAGTATTTT; CDR3: CSAYSRRTDTQYF
J: TRBJ2-5; D: .; size: .; V: TRBV27; DNA: TGTGCCAGCAGTTATACCGGCGGAACGTACCAAGAGACCCAGTACTTC; CDR3: CASSYTGGTYQETQYF
J: TRBJ2-7; D: .; size: .; V: TRBV29-1; DNA: TGCAGCGTTGAAAAGACAGATACCTACGAGCAGTACTTC; CDR3: CSVEKTDTYEQYF
J: TRBJ2-3; D: TRBD2; size: few; V: TRBV7-9; DNA: TGTGCCAGCAGCCGAACGGGACTAGCGGGCACAGATACGCAGTATTTT; CDR3: CASSRTGLAGTDTQYF
J: TRBJ2-2; D: TRBD1; size: few; V: TRBV5-6; DNA: TGTGCCAGCAGCTGGACAGGGCCGAGAACCGGGGAGCTGTTTTTT; CDR3: CASSWTGPRTGELFF
J: TRBJ2-5; D: .; size: few; V: TRBV12-3/TRBV12-4; DNA: TGTGCCAGCAGCACGGGTCAGTTCCAAGAGACCCAGTACTTC; CDR3: CASSTGQFQETQYF
J: TRBJ2-1; D: TRBD2; size: few; V: TRBV7-9; DNA: TGTGCCAGCAGCTTATCGGGGGGAGTAAACAATGAGCAGTTCTTC; CDR3: CASSLSGGVNNEQFF
J: TRBJ2-7; D: .; size: .; V: TRBV20-1; DNA: TGCTGTGCGCGTAAACTAGAGGGAGCGTATATGGGCGAGCAGTACTTC; CDR3: CCARKLEGAYMGEQYF
J: TRBJ2-7; D: TRBD2; size: few; V: TRBV5-1; DNA: TGCGCCAGCAGCGGGGCTAGCGGGAGTGGCGAGCAGTACTTC; CDR3: CASSGASGSGEQYF
J: TRBJ2-7; D: .; size: .; V: TRBV10-3; DNA: TGTGCCACCAGTGAGAGGACTCCCTACGAGCAGTACTTC; CDR3: CATSERTPYEQYF
J: TRBJ2-5; D: TRBD1; size: many; V: TRBV5-1; DNA: TGCGCCAGCAGCTGGAAGGGACAGGGGGAGACCCAGTACTTC; CDR3: CASSWKGQGETQYF
J: TRBJ2-5; D: TRBD2; size: few; V: TRBV10-3; DNA: TGTGCCATCAGTGCCAGAGCGGGGGGACAAGAGACCCAGTACTTC; CDR3: CAISARAGGQETQYF
J: TRBJ2-3; D: TRBD2; size: .; V: TRBV10-2; DNA: TGCGCCAGCAGTCGGAATAGCGGGGGTAGCACAGATACGCAGTATTTT; CDR3: CASSRNSGGSTDTQYF
J: TRBJ2-5; D: .; size: few; V: TRBV7-2; DNA: TGTGCCAGCAGCCCTCGCCGAGCTGGGTTCCAAGAGACCCAGTACTTC; CDR3: CASSPRRAGFQETQYF
J: TRBJ1-6; D: .; size: few; V: TRBV3-1; DNA: TGTGCCAGCAGCCAAGAAGGGTGGACATCGAGCTCCTATAATTCACCCCTCCACTTT; CDR3: CASSQEGWTSSSYNSPLHF
J: TRBJ2-5; D: .; size: .; V: TRBV5-1; DNA: TGCGCCAGCAGCTTGGATCCTGGGGCCCAAGAGACCCAGTACTTC; CDR3: CASSLDPGAQETQYF
J: TRBJ1-5; D: TRBD1; size: many; V: TRBV7-2; DNA: TGTGCCAGCAGCTTCGGATTCAGGGGGCCTCAGCCCCAGCATTTT; CDR3: CASSFGFRGPQPQHF
J: TRBJ2-7; D: .; size: many; V: TRBV20-1; DNA: TGCAGTGCTCCCGGGGCAGGGGTAACGGAGCAGTACTTC; CDR3: CSAPGAGVTEQYF
J: TRBJ1-2; D: TRBD1; size: .; V: TRBV7-2; DNA: TGTGCCAGCAGCCCTGGGAGGACAGGGGGAAGCTATGGCTACACCTTC; CDR3: CASSPGRTGGSYGYTF
J: TRBJ1-2; D: .; size: .; V: TRBV25-1; DNA: TGTGCCAGCAGTCACATCAGCGGACTCAGGGACTATGGCTACACCTTC; CDR3: CASSHISGLRDYGYTF
J: TRBJ2-5; D: .; size: .; V: TRBV11-3; DNA: TGTGCCAGCAGCTTAGGAGGGTCCCAACAAGAGACCCAGTACTTC; CDR3: CASSLGGSQQETQYF
J: TRBJ2-1; D: TRBD1; size: many; V: TRBV3-1; DNA: TGTGCCAGCAGCCAAGCAGGGACAGGGCGTGGGGAGCAGTTCTTC; CDR3: CASSQAGTGRGEQFF
J: TRBJ2-2; D: .; size: .; V: TRBV27; DNA: TGTGCCAGCAGTTTAGACAGCCACACCGGGGAGCTGTTTTTT; CDR3: CASSLDSHTGELFF
J: TRBJ1-1; D: TRBD1; size: few; V: TRBV5-1; DNA: TGCGCCAGCAGCGGGACAGGGGCTACTAACACTGAAGCTTTCTTT; CDR3: CASSGTGATNTEAFF
J: TRBJ2-1; D: .; size: few; V: TRBV24-1; DNA: TGTGCCACCAGTGATTCCAAGGACCCCACTACTCCCTCCGATGAGCAGTTCTTC; CDR3: CATSDSKDPTTPSDEQFF
J: TRBJ2-6; D: .; size: many; V: TRBV4-2; DNA: TGTGCCAGCAGCCCCCGACAGCTCTCTGGGGCCAACGTCCTGACTTTC; CDR3: CASSPRQLSGANVLTF